The 19 T cell receptor beta chains below come from one sample, sequenced in a study of blood T cell repertoires in COVID-19. Profiling relied on immunoSEQ multiplex PCR, and the TCRdb table lists in-frame clones only, not all of them. The top ten hold approximately 15% of the sample, which has around 170,000 clones, around 84% seen once. Sequencing was carried out using peripheral blood. These receptors were taken from a man aged 30 to 39 with active or convalescent COVID-19.

The CDR3 loop is CAWSVQYEQYF. The CDR3 DNA reads as TGTGCCTGGAGTGTCCAATACGAGCAGTACTTC. The chain employs TRBV30 and TRBJ2-7; the D is unclear. The CDR3 is made up of 11 amino acids. Deletions cut 0 bases from V and 4 bases from J, with 4 bases between. From germline, CDR1 is GTSNPN and CDR2 SVGIG (reference sequence).

The genes are TRBV10-2 and TRBJ2-1; a weak D match, TRBD2 (5 bases). Germline V gives CDR1 WSHSY, CDR2 SAAADI. Trimming removed 3 bases at V and 2 bases at J, with 8 bases between. The CDR3 totals 14 residues. The CDR3 is CASSDRTAYNEQFF. Written as DNA, the CDR3 is TGCGCCAGCAGTGACAGGACTGCCTACAATGAGCAGTTCTTC.

The chain carries TRBV6-5 and TRBJ2-4, with unresolved D. Per germline, CDR1 MNHEY and CDR2 SVGAGI. This CDR3 is 14 amino acids long. The ends were cut back, 2 bases at V and 0 bases at J, with 5 bases in the middle. The chain's CDR3 is CASSYGLAKNIQYF. The CDR3 DNA sequence: TGTGCCAGCAGTTACGGCCTAGCCAAAAACATTCAGTACTTC.

The chain links TRBV3-1 (or the pseudogene TRBV3-2) to TRBJ1-3; 11 positions match TRBD1. Per the germline V gene, CDR1 is LGHDT and CDR2 is YNNKEL (reference sequence). The CDR3 covers 16 residues. V lost 0 bases, J lost 4 bases, and 2 bases stayed unmatched. The CDR3 nucleotides read TGTGCCAGCAGCCAAGAATGGGACAGGGGGGGAAACACCATATATTTT. It encodes CASSQEWDRGGNTIYF.

The chain carries TRBV5-1 and TRBJ1-2; D is possibly TRBD1 (5 bases). CDR3 length: 13 amino acids. From germline, CDR1 is SGHRS and CDR2 YFSETQ. The ends were cut back, 0 bases at V and 3 bases at J, with 6 bases in the middle. The CDR3 region is CASSLETDYGYTF. The CDR3 coding sequence is TGCGCCAGCAGCTTGGAGACAGACTATGGCTACACCTTC. Based on the CDR3 plus reference TRBV5-1 and TRBJ1-2, the full variable domain is KAGVTQTPRYLIKTRGQQVTLSCSPISGHRSVSWYQQTPGQGLQFLFEYFSETQRNKGNFPGRFSGRQFSNSRSEMNVSTLELGDSALYLCASSLETDYGYTFGSGTRLTVV.

This chain links TRBV9 with TRBJ1-6; 8 bases are a match to TRBD1. J gave up 14 bases and V 4 bases, and 5 bases lay outside the gene matches. Germline V gene lookup returns CDR1 SGDLS and CDR2 YYNGEE. The CDR3 contains 12 residues. Here the CDR3 DNA reads TGTGCCAGCAGCCCGGACAGGGATACCCTCCACTTT. This encodes CASSPDRDTLHF.

The gene calls are TRBV29-1 and TRBJ2-2; D perhaps matches TRBD2 (5 bases). CDR3 size: 13 residues. Looked up from germline, CDR1 is SQVTM and CDR2 is ANQGSEA. Trimming took 7 bases from V and 0 from J, leaving 9 bases between them. CDR3 coding DNA: TGCAGCGCGGCGGGTCCGAACACCGGGGAGCTGTTTTTT. This encodes CSAAGPNTGELFF.

The chain links TRBV12-5 to TRBJ2-1; D uncertain. Germline loops: CDR1 LGHNT, CDR2 FRNRAP. This CDR3 spans 11 amino acids. Deletions cut 7 bases from V and 5 bases from J, with 6 bases between. DNA of the CDR3: TGTGCTAGTGCTGAGGACAATGAGCAGTTCTTC. This encodes CASAEDNEQFF.

This chain joins TRBV4-1 and TRBJ1-3, with 8 nucleotides matching TRBD1. V trimming: 4 bases; J trimming: 8 bases; junction bases outside the gene matches: 4. Looked up from germline, CDR1 is MGHRA and CDR2 is YSYEKL. The CDR3 has 13 amino acids. Written as DNA, the CDR3 is TGCGCCAGCAGCCGACAGGGGACGGACACCATATATTTT. Amino acid sequence: CASSRQGTDTIYF.

This chain joins TRBV19 and TRBJ1-6; D possibly corresponds to TRBD1 (5 bases). The germline V gene has CDR1 LNHDA and CDR2 SQIVND (reference sequence). The CDR3 length is 16 residues. V gave up 3 bases and J gave up 7 bases, with 16 bases separating them. CDR3 bases: TGTGCCAGTAGTATCAACGGCCAGGGTATAAATTCACCCCTCCACTTT. Protein: CASSINGQGINSPLHF.

V gene TRBV7-9 combines with J gene TRBJ2-3, with 7 bases matching TRBD2. The trim removed 1 base at V and 2 bases at J, leaving 6 bases unmatched. The CDR3 length is 16 residues. Per germline, CDR1 SEHNR and CDR2 FQNEAQ (reference sequence). The CDR3 here is CASSLELARPTDTQYF. For the CDR3, the DNA is TGTGCCAGCAGCTTAGAACTAGCGAGACCCACAGATACGCAGTATTTT.

The genes are TRBV30 and TRBJ1-2, with 8 bases fitting TRBD1. The germline gives CDR1 GTSNPN, CDR2 SVGIG (reference sequence). With V trimmed by 2 bases and J by 6 bases, 2 bases remained unmatched. The CDR3 covers 12 residues. The CDR3 nucleotides read TGTGCCTGGAGTCCAGGGGGCCATGGCTACACCTTC. It specifies CAWSPGGHGYTF.

The chain recombines TRBV7-2 with TRBJ2-3, with unresolved D. Looked up from germline, CDR1 is SGHTA and CDR2 is FQGNSA. Trimming stripped 5 bases from V and 5 bases from J, with 8 bases between. The CDR3 loop spans 12 amino acids. This CDR3 is CASSRYLDTQYF. CDR3 nucleotides: TGTGCCAGCAGCCGTTATTTAGATACGCAGTATTTT.

The rearrangement links TRBV27 to TRBJ2-6, with 7 bases matching TRBD2. Trimming cost V 11 bases and J 3 bases; bases outside gene matches: 1. The length of the CDR3 is 12 residues. Germline V gene data show CDR1 as MNHEY and CDR2 as SMNVEV (reference sequence). CDR3 in amino acids: CAGGGGANVLTF. CDR3 DNA sequence: TGTGCCGGGGGGGGTGGGGCCAACGTCCTGACTTTC.

V and J are TRBV2 and TRBJ2-1; TRBD2 matches at 9 bases. Per the germline V gene, CDR1 is SNHLY and CDR2 is FYNNEI. CDR3 size: 15 residues. J gave up 10 bases and V 3 bases, and 10 bases lay outside the gene matches. CDR3 residues: CASSEFGGGAGEQFF. The CDR3 nucleotides read TGTGCCAGCAGTGAGTTCGGCGGGGGGGCAGGAGAGCAGTTCTTC. The full variable domain, completed using reference TRBV2 and TRBJ2-1, is EPEVTQTPSHQVTQMGQEVILRCVPISNHLYFYWYRQILGQKVEFLVSFYNNEISEKSEIFDDQFSVERPDGSNFTLKIRSTKLEDSAMYFCASSEFGGGAGEQFFGPGTRLTVL.

The chain links TRBV4-1 to TRBJ2-2; 7 bases map to TRBD1. Trimming took 0 bases from V and 6 from J; bases not matched to a gene: 7. This CDR3 contains 16 residues. The germline gives CDR1 MGHRA, CDR2 YSYEKL. CDR3 amino acids: CASSQETTGFAGELFF. In nucleotides, the CDR3 is TGCGCCAGCAGCCAAGAGACGACAGGGTTCGCCGGGGAGCTGTTTTTT.

V is TRBV6-5 and J is TRBJ2-3, with 11 positions matching TRBD2. Per germline, CDR1 MNHEY and CDR2 SVGAGI. The V segment lost 5 bases and the J segment 2 bases; nucleotides outside the gene matches: 3. The CDR3 loop spans 15 amino acids. CDR3: CASSLAGGLTDTQYF. In DNA form, the CDR3 reads TGTGCCAGCAGTCTAGCGGGAGGACTCACAGATACGCAGTATTTT.

The chain uses TRBV27 and TRBJ1-2; D uncertain. From germline, CDR1 is MNHEY and CDR2 SMNVEV (reference sequence). The CDR3 is made up of 14 amino acids. Trimming cost V 4 bases and J 6 bases, with 15 bases left between them. For the CDR3, the DNA is TGTGCCAGCAGTTCAGCCTTGACCCGGGATGGCTACACCTTC. Its translation is CASSSALTRDGYTF.

This clone has only one observation. The chain employs TRBV5-1 and TRBJ1-1, with a weak D call TRBD1 (6 bases). V lost 4 bases to trimming and J lost 0 bases, with 16 bases between them. The CDR3 runs to 16 residues. The germline V gene has CDR1 SGHRS and CDR2 YFSETQ. CDR3 sequence (DNA): TGCGCCAGCAGCCCGAAGGGGGGGGTCATGAACACTGAAGCTTTCTTT. Protein: CASSPKGGVMNTEAFF.